Listed here are 32 T cell receptor beta chains from one sample, sequenced in a study of neurological immune-mediated disorders. TCRdb re-derived calls from the 5' RACE reads in MiXCR, one entry per CDR3 protein. The sample records over 60,000 distinct CDR3 sequences, around 4.8% being singletons. Sequenced input: PBMCs. All receptors come from a woman in her forties or fifties with multiple sclerosis.

This clonotype has a count of ten or more. V usage is TRBV3-1 and J usage is TRBJ2-3; D remains unclear. Trimming removed 1 base from V and 2 bases from J, with 7 bases in between. Germline loops: CDR1 LGHDT, CDR2 YNNKEL (reference sequence). The CDR3 runs 14 residues. CDR3 nucleotides: TGTGCCAGCAGCCAAGGTCGCGACACAGATACGCAGTATTTT. Encoded protein: CASSQGRDTDTQYF.

This clonotype was seen repeatedly, ten times or more. V gene TRBV2 combines with J gene TRBJ1-2; D is undetermined. Trimming took 6 bases from V and 11 from J, leaving 16 bases between them. The CDR3 runs 12 residues. Germline V gene lookup returns CDR1 SNHLY and CDR2 FYNNEI. This CDR3 is CASRGAHIGYTF. In DNA, the CDR3 is TGTGCCAGCAGGGGAGCGCATATAGGGTACACCTTC.

This clonotype was detected only a few times. The chain has TRBV6-1 and TRBJ1-6; 8 bases are shared with TRBD1. Germline CDR1 and CDR2: MNHNS and SASEGT. This CDR3 has 13 amino acids. The J segment lost 9 bases and the V segment lost 6 bases, leaving 4 bases of the junction unmatched. The CDR3 DNA follows: TGTGCCAGCAGCGGACAGGGTGCTTCACCCCTCCACTTT. This codes for CASSGQGASPLHF.

This clonotype came up many times. The chain links TRBV6-2 or TRBV6-3 to TRBJ2-5; the D gene is possibly TRBD1 (5 bases). CDR3 size: 13 residues. The V gene lost 7 bases and the J gene lost 3 bases, with 12 bases spanning the gap. Germline V CDR1 and CDR2: MNHEY, SVGEGT. In DNA form, the CDR3 reads TGTGCCAGCACCCTGGACACCGAAGAGACCCAGTACTTC. Encoded protein: CASTLDTEETQYF.

In its sample, this clonotype was seen a few times. The chain uses TRBV4-2 and TRBJ2-5; D gene unclear. V lost 0 bases and J lost 7, with 9 bases in between. The length of the CDR3 is 13 residues. The germline V gene encodes CDR1 LGHNA and CDR2 YNFKEQ. CDR3 coding DNA: TGTGCCAGCAGCCAAGATGGGATTACGACCCAGTACTTC. Translated, it gives CASSQDGITTQYF.

There are many counts of this clonotype. The CDR3 spells CAIQDRDEYEQYF. DNA for the CDR3: TGTGCCATCCAGGACAGGGATGAATACGAGCAGTACTTC. The genes are TRBV6-2 or TRBV6-3 and TRBJ2-7; 8 nucleotides agree with TRBD1. The CDR3 consists of 13 residues. V lost 10 bases and J lost 4; bases outside the gene matches: 9. The V gene's germline CDR1 is MNHEY and CDR2 SVGEGT.

In this sample, this clonotype turned up many times. The chain employs TRBV10-1 and TRBJ2-1; D unresolved. This CDR3 is 12 amino acids long. Germline V gene sequence: CDR1 WNHNN, CDR2 SYGVQD (reference sequence). Trimming removed 5 bases at V and 9 bases at J, with 11 bases between. The CDR3 bases are TGCGCCAGCAGTCAAGACTCGAGTGAGCAGTTCTTC. Amino acid sequence: CASSQDSSEQFF.

For this clonotype: A much larger clone sits a single nucleotide away, making a read error possible. The V gene is TRBV20-1, the J gene TRBJ1-1; D is ambiguous. Germline V lookup: CDR1 DFQATT, CDR2 SNEGSKA (reference sequence). The CDR3 is 12 amino acids. V was cut by 3 bases and J by 11 bases, with 16 bases left in between. The CDR3 DNA is TGCAGTGCTAGTGATTCCAGGATGGGGGCTTTCTTT. Amino acids: CSASDSRMGAFF.

Ten or more counts support this clonotype. CDR3 nucleotides: TGTGCCAGCAGCTTAATAGATACGCAGTATTTT. Translating gives CASSLIDTQYF. This rearrangement joins TRBV7-2 to TRBJ2-3; no clear D gene. With 2 bases removed from V and 5 bases from J, the gap between germline ends came to 2 bases. The germline CDR1 and CDR2 sequences are SGHTA and FQGNSA. The CDR3 length is 11 residues.

At least ten counts were recorded for this clonotype. The chain uses TRBV7-6 and TRBJ1-1, with no clear D. Trimming removed 1 base from V and 10 bases from J, with 13 bases in between. Germline CDR1 is SGHVS and CDR2 is FNYEAQ. The CDR3 totals 13 residues. CDR3 residues: CASSLEQSVRAFF. The CDR3 DNA is TGTGCCAGCAGCTTAGAACAGTCAGTACGAGCTTTCTTT.

This clonotype was seen ten or more times. The chain uses TRBV5-1 and TRBJ2-1; D gene ambiguous. Trimming removed 1 base from V and 6 bases from J, with 11 bases in between. The CDR3 is 14 residues long. Germline V gives CDR1 SGHRS, CDR2 YFSETQ. The CDR3 DNA is TGCGCCAGCAGCTTGCTAGTAAATTCCAATGAGCAGTTCTTC. Residues: CASSLLVNSNEQFF.

This clonotype was counted at least ten times. The chain is built from TRBV9 and TRBJ1-6; no definite D call. The CDR3 has 12 residues. Looked up from germline, CDR1 is SGDLS and CDR2 is YYNGEE. Trimming removed 2 bases from V and 7 bases from J, with 4 bases in between. As DNA, the CDR3 is TGTGCCAGCAGCGTCTCCAATTCACCCCTCCACTTT. Protein product: CASSVSNSPLHF.

This clonotype has just a few counts. A read error may account for a junction end that differs from germline. The chain carries TRBV20-1 and TRBJ1-5; D uncertain. Looked up from germline, CDR1 is DFQATT and CDR2 is SNEGSKA (reference sequence). The CDR3 spans 14 residues. CDR3 amino acids: CSASEDGVGRPQNF. Here the CDR3 DNA reads TGCAGTGCTAGTGAGGACGGCGTAGGTAGGCCCCAGAATTTT.

Ten or more counts support this clonotype. This sequence joins TRBV10-3 and TRBJ1-4, with unresolved D. Trimming cost V 2 bases and J 0 bases, with 4 bases left between them. This CDR3 has 14 residues. Germline CDR1 ENHRY, CDR2 SYGVKD. The CDR3 DNA sequence: TGTGCCATCAGTGAGGTGACAACTAATGAAAAACTGTTTTTT. It yields the protein CAISEVTTNEKLFF.

This clonotype was observed at least ten times. The rearrangement joins TRBV5-5 to TRBJ2-4; D gene unclear. The CDR3 runs to 13 residues. Trimming removed 2 bases at V and 5 bases at J, with 8 bases between. Germline V gives CDR1 SGHKS, CDR2 YYEKEE (reference sequence). The CDR3 sequence is CASSFVAENIQYF. CDR3 coding DNA: TGTGCCAGCAGCTTCGTCGCAGAAAACATTCAGTACTTC.

This clonotype was seen many times. At one boundary the junction diverges from the germline segment, which might be a read error. CDR3 coding DNA: TGTGCCAGCAGTCTAGCGGGGGGGACGGAGACCCAGTACTTC. Encoded protein: CASSLAGGTETQYF. The chain is built from TRBV12-3 or TRBV12-4 and TRBJ2-5; 12 nucleotides line up with TRBD2. The CDR3 loop spans 14 amino acids.

Concerning this clonotype: Given a much more abundant clone one base away, this may be a read error. The genes are TRBV7-2 and TRBJ2-2, with a possible D match to TRBD2 (5 bases). Germline V gene data show CDR1 as SGHTA and CDR2 as FQGNSA. CDR3 length: 15 residues. The CDR3 protein is CASSLAPTAPGEPFF. The CDR3 region has the DNA TGTGCCAGCAGCTTGGCGCCGACGGCCCCCGGGGAGCCGTTTTTT.

This clonotype was seen many times. CDR3 in amino acids: CASAEDRPTGELFF. In DNA form, the CDR3 reads TGTGCCAGCGCCGAAGACAGGCCCACCGGGGAGCTGTTTTTT. The V gene is TRBV9, the J gene TRBJ2-2; D may be TRBD1 (6 bases). The CDR3 contains 14 residues. V lost 7 bases to trimming and J lost 4 bases, with 14 bases between them. CDR1 is SGDLS, CDR2 YYNGEE, per germline.

This clonotype appeared a few times. The V and J genes are TRBV24-1 and TRBJ2-7; D gene unclear. The CDR3 is 10 amino acids. The V gene's germline CDR1 is KGHDR and CDR2 SFDVKD. Trimming cost V 10 bases and J 6 bases, with 9 bases left between them. As DNA, the CDR3 is TGTGCCACAAAGTACACCGAGCAGTACGTC. Translated, it gives CATKYTEQYV.

The table lists this clonotype with many counts. This chain joins TRBV7-9 and TRBJ1-6; tentatively, D is TRBD1 (6 bases). Trimming shortened V by 4 bases and J by 8 bases, and 9 bases separated the two germline ends. The CDR3 length is 13 residues. CDR1 is SEHNR and CDR2 is FQNEAQ in the germline V gene (reference sequence). The CDR3 DNA reads TGTGCCAGCAGCTCCGAGGGGGATTCACCCCTCCACTTT. Its protein is CASSSEGDSPLHF.

This clonotype was counted ten times or more. V is TRBV20-1 and J is TRBJ2-2; maybe TRBD1 (6 bases). With 7 bases removed from V and 7 bases from J, the gap between germline ends came to 16 bases. The CDR3 consists of 13 residues. CDR1 is DFQATT, CDR2 SNEGSKA, per germline (reference sequence). The CDR3 here is CSGQTQGNGELFF. Here the CDR3 DNA reads TGCAGTGGCCAGACACAGGGTAACGGGGAGCTGTTTTTT.

This clonotype was counted many times. The chain employs TRBV28 and TRBJ2-1; D not certain. The CDR3 loop spans 12 amino acids. Per the germline V gene, CDR1 is MDHEN and CDR2 is SYDVKM. Trimming took 3 bases from V and 0 from J, leaving 0 bases between them. The CDR3 protein is CASSFSYNEQFF. CDR3 nucleotides: TGTGCCAGCAGTTTCTCCTACAATGAGCAGTTCTTC.

This clonotype was counted ten times or more. The chain uses TRBV10-3 and TRBJ1-6; D is unresolved. V lost 0 bases, J lost 0 bases, and 9 bases lay in between. The CDR3 runs 17 residues. Germline V gives CDR1 ENHRY, CDR2 SYGVKD. CDR3: CAISESTLSSYNSPLHF. In DNA, the CDR3 is TGTGCCATCAGTGAGTCTACATTGAGCTCCTATAATTCACCCCTCCACTTT.

Regarding this clonotype: Its ends do not fully match the called genes, so a read error is possible. This chain joins TRBV15 and TRBJ1-5, with TRBD1 identical over 7 bases. Germline values: CDR1 LNHNV, CDR2 YYDKDF (reference sequence). The CDR3 extends over 14 amino acids. This CDR3 reads CATSRHQGGQPQNF. In nucleotides, the CDR3 is TGTGCCACCAGCAGGCACCAGGGGGGTCAGCCCCAGAATTTT.

In this sample, this clonotype turned up many times. This sequence joins TRBV5-1 and TRBJ2-2; no clear D. The CDR3 runs to 16 residues. Trimming shortened V by 0 bases and J by 0 bases, and 9 bases separated the two germline ends. Per germline, CDR1 SGHRS and CDR2 YFSETQ. Here the CDR3 reads CASSLALSPNTGELFF. CDR3 DNA: TGCGCCAGCAGCTTGGCCTTGAGCCCGAACACCGGGGAGCTGTTTTTT.

This clonotype has ten or more counts. The rearrangement links TRBV7-2 to TRBJ1-6, with 10 bases aligning to TRBD1. The CDR3 length is 15 residues. The germline CDR1 and CDR2 sequences are SGHTA and FQGNSA. V gave up 3 bases and J gave up 10 bases; unmatched junction bases: 6. Here the CDR3 reads CASSFSTGGRSPLHF. CDR3 nucleotide sequence: TGTGCCAGCAGCTTTTCGACAGGGGGCCGCTCACCCCTCCACTTT.

This clonotype was picked up many times. An end of the junction differs from the germline gene, which may be a read error. In DNA, the CDR3 is TGTGCCAGCACCCCAAATCCGAATCAGCCCCAGAATTTT. This gives the protein CASTPNPNQPQNF. The chain recombines TRBV6-2 or TRBV6-3 with TRBJ1-5; D is uncertain. In germline, CDR1 is MNHEY, CDR2 SVGEGT. The CDR3 has 13 residues.

There are many counts of this clonotype. This rearrangement joins TRBV6-5 to TRBJ2-6; D uncertain. The V end was cut by 0 bases, the J end by 0 bases, with 12 bases between. Germline CDR1 MNHEY, CDR2 SVGAGI. The CDR3 length is 18 residues. The chain's CDR3 is CASSYSPGRSSGANVLTF. In DNA form, the CDR3 reads TGTGCCAGCAGTTACTCCCCGGGCCGTTCCTCTGGGGCCAACGTCCTGACTTTC.

This clonotype was seen repeatedly, ten times or more. The J gene is TRBJ1-2, the V gene TRBV6-6; D is unresolved. Looked up from germline, CDR1 is MNHNY and CDR2 is SVGAGI (reference sequence). Trimming pared 0 bases from V and 2 bases from J, leaving 7 bases between. This CDR3 is 14 amino acids long. The CDR3 region has the DNA TGTGCCAGCAGTTACTCGACGGGGAACTATGGCTACACCTTC. Its translation is CASSYSTGNYGYTF.

With regard to this clonotype: A read error may produce the germline difference seen at one junction end. V and J are TRBV6-5 and TRBJ1-5; possibly TRBD1 for D (6 bases). Germline CDR1 reads MNHEY; CDR2 reads SVGAGI. CDR3 length: 13 amino acids. This CDR3 is CASSEGVKQPQNF. CDR3 nucleotide sequence: TGTGCCAGCAGTGAGGGGGTAAAGCAGCCCCAGAATTTT.

This clonotype came up many times. The gene calls are TRBV20-1 and TRBJ2-3, with D possibly being TRBD1 or TRBD2 (5 bases each). Between the trimmed V and J ends, which lost 7 bases and 0 bases, there was a span of 20 bases. Germline V gene data show CDR1 as DFQATT and CDR2 as SNEGSKA (reference sequence). The CDR3 is made up of 16 amino acids. Here the CDR3 reads CSVLDSGTESTDTQYF. The CDR3 region has the DNA TGCAGTGTTCTCGACTCCGGGACGGAGAGCACAGATACGCAGTATTTT.

There are many counts of this clonotype. The chain joins TRBV3-1 to TRBJ1-5; D remains ambiguous. Germline V gene lookup returns CDR1 LGHDT and CDR2 YNNKEL (reference sequence). The CDR3 has 15 amino acids. V gave up 1 base and J gave up 1 base, with 8 bases separating them. CDR3 bases: TGTGCCAGCAGCCAAGGGAGGGCGAGCAATCAGCCCCAGCATTTT. This gives the protein CASSQGRASNQPQHF. Using reference TRBV3-1 and TRBJ1-5 for the parts outside the CDR3, the full variable domain is DTAVSQTPKYLVTQMGNDKSIKCEQNLGHDTMYWYKQDSKKFLKIMFSYNNKELIINETVPNRFSPKSPDKAHLNLHINSLELGDSAVYFCASSQGRASNQPQHFGDGTRLSIL.